One TCR beta chain is described in this entry. The target of this receptor is not known. Per-base qualities were not stored, and no clone one base away is much larger. The germline V gene supplies CDR1 KGHSH and CDR2 LQKENI. Between the V and J ends, shortened by 6 bases and 8 bases respectively, the junction contains 13 bases. The CDR3, from cysteine to phenylalanine, totals 12 residues. Kept here is only the CDR3 DNA, which spans 36 bases and is read in frame from base 1. This sample is drawn from a study of regulatory dendritic cells for organ transplantation (dated by TCRdb to 2016 to 2017). With regard to the full study: Sorted naive and memory CD4+ and CD8+ T cells had their TCRbeta repertoires sequenced both before and after allostimulation with either regulatory or mature dendritic cells.

The investigation overall reported the following: Expansion of memory CD8+ clones was induced by allostimulation in both subjects, but more limited expansion appeared to be induced by regulatory dendritic cells than by mature dendritic cells. Of the resting subsets, memory CD8+ T cells had the largest number of alloreactive TCR clonotypes. The authors pointed out considerable heterogeneity between individuals in the alloreactive memory CD8+ T cell pool, and only two subjects were sequenced. Naive CD4+ and CD8+ T cells showed highly diverse repertoires, whereas memory cells were less diverse and memory CD8+ cells were the most oligoclonal.

Multiplexed two-step PCR with Vbeta-specific forward primers and Jbeta-specific reverse primers was used to amplify TCRbeta CDR3 regions. The TCRbeta libraries were sequenced on an Illumina instrument via the immunoSEQ service. The authors' analysis ran thus. V, D and J genes were assigned using IMGT annotation, and counts were corrected for multiplex PCR bias using synthetic CDR3 analogues. The immunoSEQ Analyzer calculated repertoire clonality as one minus the normalized Shannon entropy. Clonal expansion was defined using Fisher's exact test with Benjamini-Hochberg false discovery rate control and a two-tailed threshold of P<0.01. TCRdb retrieved this table from immuneACCESS and kept in-frame rearrangements only. Not all clones are present; in checked studies, unresolved V genes account for under half, and no reason is known for the remainder. For V, J and clone size, that table is used; D and trimming come from the DNA. The sample table records 30,000 to 35,000 clones; roughly 91% of these occur just once. Together, the top ten hold about 0.063% of the sample.

FACS was used to sort naive T cells as CD45RA+ cells and memory T cells as CD45RO+ CD4+ or CD8+ cells. Two healthy control subjects provided the T cells used for TCR sequencing. Unstimulated sorted T cell subsets were used as baseline controls for the mixed lymphocyte reactions. The Qiagen DNeasy Blood & Tissue Kit was used to extract genomic DNA. The V gene is TRBV18 and the J gene is TRBJ2-5; the D region may be TRBD1 or TRBD2, each matching 5 bases equally. The sequence derives from a human donor in good health. The sample consisted of naive CD4+ T cells from blood. In light of the paper, this sample's cell subset or site label describes: CD45RA+ naive T cells. This receptor carries the CDR3 CASSPGGPTQYF. The DNA sequence follows: TGTGCCAGCTCCCCTGGGGGTCCAACCCAGTACTTC.